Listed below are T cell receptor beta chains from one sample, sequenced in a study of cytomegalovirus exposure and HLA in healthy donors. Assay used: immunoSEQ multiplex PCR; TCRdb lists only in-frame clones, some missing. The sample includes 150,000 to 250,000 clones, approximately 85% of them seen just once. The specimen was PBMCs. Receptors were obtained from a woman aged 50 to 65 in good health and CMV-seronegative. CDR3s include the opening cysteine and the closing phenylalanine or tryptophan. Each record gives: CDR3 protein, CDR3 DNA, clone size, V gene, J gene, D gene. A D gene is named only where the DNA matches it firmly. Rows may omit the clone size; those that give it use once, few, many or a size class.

CDR3: CASSLSWTPGNTIYF
DNA: TGTGCCAGCAGCTTGTCGTGGACACCCGGAAACACCATATATTTT
size: NA
V: TRBV7-2
J: TRBJ1-3
D: NA

CDR3: CASSQVISGDRTNEKLFF
DNA: TGCGCCAGCAGCCAAGTTATAAGCGGGGATCGAACTAATGAAAAACTGTTTTTT
size: NA
V: TRBV4-1
J: TRBJ1-4
D: NA

CDR3: CASSPQRGVNEQYF
DNA: TGTGCCAGCAGCCCCCAGCGGGGAGTTAACGAGCAGTATTTC
size: NA
V: TRBV13
J: TRBJ2-7
D: TRBD2

CDR3: CSATGGVENYGYTF
DNA: TGCAGCGCGACAGGGGGCGTGGAGAACTATGGCTACACCTTC
size: NA
V: TRBV29-1
J: TRBJ1-2
D: TRBD1

CDR3: CASSPSGGGNSYTQYF
DNA: TGTGCCAGTAGTCCATCCGGCGGGGGCAACTCCTATACGCAGTATTTT
size: NA
V: TRBV19
J: TRBJ2-3
D: NA

CDR3: CASSLEGEVQYF
DNA: TGTGCCAGCAGCTTAGAAGGCGAGGTTCAGTACTTC
size: NA
V: TRBV11-3
J: TRBJ2-4
D: NA

CDR3: CASSTRQGASETQYF
DNA: TGTGCCAGCAGCACACGCCAAGGGGCTTCGGAGACCCAGTACTTC
size: NA
V: TRBV7-8
J: TRBJ2-5
D: NA

CDR3: CASSVTSLNEQFF
DNA: TGTGCCAGCAGTGTCACTAGCCTCAATGAGCAGTTCTTC
size: NA
V: TRBV6-1
J: TRBJ2-1
D: NA

CDR3: CASSLTSGYEQYF
DNA: TGTGCCAGCAGTTTAACTAGCGGTTACGAGCAGTACTTC
size: NA
V: TRBV27
J: TRBJ2-7
D: TRBD2

CDR3: CASSLNTGNYGYTF
DNA: TGTGCCAGCAGCTTGAATACAGGGAACTATGGCTACACCTTC
size: few
V: TRBV5-8
J: TRBJ1-2
D: NA

CDR3: CAITPGQGVNTIYF
DNA: TGTGCCATCACCCCGGGACAGGGGGTCAACACCATATATTTT
size: NA
V: TRBV10-3
J: TRBJ1-3
D: TRBD1

CDR3: CASSLDPYAGYEQYF
DNA: TGTGCCAGCAGTTTAGATCCCTACGCCGGCTACGAGCAGTACTTC
size: NA
V: TRBV27
J: TRBJ2-7
D: NA

CDR3: CACIAGGINEQFF
DNA: TGTGCCTGCATAGCGGGAGGTATCAATGAGCAGTTCTTC
size: NA
V: TRBV30
J: TRBJ2-1
D: TRBD2

CDR3: CASRKRSSYNSPLHF
DNA: TGTGCCAGCAGGAAGAGGAGCTCCTATAATTCACCCCTCCACTTT
size: NA
V: TRBV6-5
J: TRBJ1-6
D: NA

CDR3: CASSLAAGLANEQYF
DNA: TGCGCCAGCAGCTTGGCGGCAGGGTTAGCCAACGAGCAGTACTTC
size: NA
V: TRBV5-1
J: TRBJ2-7
D: NA

CDR3: CASSLWVAGGQSSEQFF
DNA: TGTGCCAGCAGCCTATGGGTAGCGGGAGGACAAAGCAGTGAGCAGTTCTTC
size: NA
V: TRBV7-2
J: TRBJ2-1
D: TRBD2

CDR3: CASSTLTGGSYNEQFF
DNA: TGTGCCAGCAGCACTCTAACAGGGGGCTCCTACAATGAGCAGTTCTTC
size: NA
V: TRBV7-8
J: TRBJ2-1
D: TRBD1

CDR3: CASSLRGLAIAKNIQYF
DNA: TGTGCCAGCAGTTTACGGGGACTAGCGATAGCCAAAAACATTCAGTACTTC
size: NA
V: TRBV27
J: TRBJ2-4
D: TRBD2

CDR3: CASVGGLNEQFF
DNA: TGTGCCAGCGTTGGAGGGTTAAATGAGCAGTTCTTC
size: NA
V: TRBV11-1
J: TRBJ2-1
D: NA

CDR3: CASSLAGTSGIHEQYF
DNA: TGTGCCAGCAGCTTAGCCGGGACTAGCGGGATTCACGAGCAGTACTTC
size: few
V: TRBV7-9
J: TRBJ2-7
D: TRBD2

CDR3: CASSLTSGGSAEQFF
DNA: TGTGCCAGCAGCTTAACGTCCGGCGGGAGCGCTGAGCAGTTCTTC
size: few
V: TRBV7-3
J: TRBJ2-1
D: TRBD2

CDR3: CASRGGSNYGYTF
DNA: TGTGCCAGCCGGGGGGGTTCTAACTATGGCTACACCTTC
size: NA
V: TRBV28
J: TRBJ1-2
D: NA

CDR3: CASRLQGVRSPLHF
DNA: TGTGCCAGCAGGCTACAGGGGGTACGGTCACCCCTCCACTTT
size: NA
V: TRBV2
J: TRBJ1-6
D: TRBD1

CDR3: CASSFNREGTQYF
DNA: TGTGCCAGCAGCTTTAACAGGGAAGGGACCCAGTACTTC
size: NA
V: TRBV7-3
J: TRBJ2-5
D: NA

CDR3: CASSQTGVRQETQYF
DNA: TGTGCCAGCAGCCAAACAGGGGTTCGACAAGAGACCCAGTACTTC
size: NA
V: TRBV7-3
J: TRBJ2-5
D: TRBD1

CDR3: CASSAGTGAGETQYF
DNA: TGTGCCAGCTCAGCCGGGACAGGGGCAGGGGAGACCCAGTACTTC
size: NA
V: TRBV18
J: TRBJ2-5
D: TRBD1

CDR3: CASSQGTGAQPQHF
DNA: TGTGCCAGCTCACAAGGGACAGGAGCTCAGCCCCAGCATTTT
size: NA
V: TRBV18
J: TRBJ1-5
D: TRBD1

CDR3: CASRYTGTLNTEAFF
DNA: TGTGCCAGTAGATACACCGGGACACTCAACACTGAAGCTTTCTTT
size: once
V: TRBV19
J: TRBJ1-1
D: NA

CDR3: CASSYSRAARGIGYTF
DNA: TGTGCCAGCAGTTACTCGAGGGCAGCCCGGGGTATTGGCTACACCTTC
size: NA
V: TRBV6-5
J: TRBJ1-2
D: NA

CDR3: CASSLGDRGNYEQYF
DNA: TGCGCCAGCAGCCTCGGGGACAGGGGTAACTACGAGCAGTACTTC
size: NA
V: TRBV5-1
J: TRBJ2-7
D: TRBD1

CDR3: CASSLNGQLATDTQYF
DNA: TGTGCCAGCTCCCTCAACGGACAGCTAGCCACAGATACGCAGTATTTT
size: NA
V: TRBV18
J: TRBJ2-3
D: NA

CDR3: CASARGKSYNEQFF
DNA: TGTGCCAGCGCCCGAGGGAAGTCCTACAATGAGCAGTTCTTC
size: few
V: TRBV7-8
J: TRBJ2-1
D: NA

CDR3: CASSHGGSGANVLTF
DNA: TGTGCCAGCAGTCACGGGGGCTCTGGGGCCAACGTCCTGACTTTC
size: NA
V: TRBV27
J: TRBJ2-6
D: NA

CDR3: CASSVGTGEPGNQPQHF
DNA: TGTGCCAGCAGCGTAGGTACAGGGGAGCCAGGCAATCAGCCCCAGCATTTT
size: NA
V: TRBV9
J: TRBJ1-5
D: TRBD1

CDR3: CASSFGGGAFTGELFF
DNA: TGTGCCAGCAGCTTCGGAGGGGGCGCATTCACCGGGGAGCTGTTTTTT
size: NA
V: TRBV5-5
J: TRBJ2-2
D: NA

CDR3: CASSTGGDEQYF
DNA: TGCGCCAGCTCCACAGGGGGCGACGAGCAGTACTTC
size: NA
V: TRBV10-2
J: TRBJ2-7
D: TRBD1

CDR3: CASSRPPARGTEAFF
DNA: TGTGCCAGCAGTCGACCCCCGGCCCGAGGGACTGAAGCTTTCTTT
size: NA
V: TRBV27
J: TRBJ1-1
D: NA

CDR3: CSVEDTVNTEAFF
DNA: TGCAGCGTTGAAGATACAGTGAACACTGAAGCTTTCTTT
size: NA
V: TRBV29-1
J: TRBJ1-1
D: NA

CDR3: CASSTSGYGNTEAFF
DNA: TGTGCCAGTAGTACCTCCGGGTATGGGAACACTGAAGCTTTCTTT
size: NA
V: TRBV19
J: TRBJ1-1
D: NA

CDR3: CASRQGFSGANVLTF
DNA: TGTGCCAGCAGACAGGGTTTCTCTGGGGCCAACGTCCTGACTTTC
size: NA
V: TRBV6-5
J: TRBJ2-6
D: NA

CDR3: CASSWVTGAPTEAFF
DNA: TGTGCCAGCAGCTGGGTAACAGGGGCTCCCACTGAAGCTTTCTTT
size: NA
V: TRBV7-8
J: TRBJ1-1
D: TRBD1

CDR3: CASSPSRGGSYNEQFF
DNA: TGTGCCAGCAGCCCCTCCCGGGGGGGCTCCTACAATGAGCAGTTCTTC
size: NA
V: TRBV4-2
J: TRBJ2-1
D: TRBD2